This is a list of T cell receptor beta chains from one sample in a study of vaccination and CD4 T cells after COVID-19. These receptors have no known antigen. TCRdb re-derived calls from the PCR reads in MiXCR, one entry per CDR3 protein. This table has tens of thousands of distinct CDR3 sequences, approximately 38% appearing once. This specimen consisted of CD4+ T cells from blood, cultured in vitro, obtained about 7 months after SARS-CoV-2 vaccination. All receptors come from a human donor who had recovered from COVID-19. CDR3s include the opening cysteine and the closing phenylalanine or tryptophan. The D gene is left open where the match is weak. Rows give clone size only sometimes, using once, few, many, or a class for an expanded clone.

cdr3_nt	cdr3_aa	j_call	d_call	v_call	clone_size
TGTGCCAGCAGCTCCACAGGGGGAGAGACCCAGTACTTC	CASSSTGGETQYF	TRBJ2-5	TRBD1	TRBV11-2	once
TGTGCCAGCACCACGACAGGGAGAGGACCTGAAGCTTTCTTT	CASTTTGRGPEAFF	TRBJ1-1	TRBD1	TRBV6-1	NA
TGTGCCAGCAGCCCGAAACAGGGGAATCAGCCCCAGCATTTT	CASSPKQGNQPQHF	TRBJ1-5	TRBD1	TRBV5-8	few
TGTGCCAGCAGTCGACAGGGGAGTGGGGCCAAAAACATTCAGTACTTC	CASSRQGSGAKNIQYF	TRBJ2-4	TRBD1	TRBV6-1	NA
TGTGCCAGCAGCTTAAATAGTGGCACTTACTCCTACGAGCAGTACTTC	CASSLNSGTYSYEQYF	TRBJ2-7	NA	TRBV7-8	NA
TGTGCCAGTAGTCCTCGGGACAGGGGGAAAGCTTTCTTT	CASSPRDRGKAFF	TRBJ1-1	TRBD1	TRBV19	NA
TGTGCCACCTCACGCGCACTAGCGGGAGGCACAGATACGCAGTATTTT	CATSRALAGGTDTQYF	TRBJ2-3	TRBD2	TRBV6-1	few
TGTGCCAGCAGCTCGACAGGGGAATACGAGCAGTACTTC	CASSSTGEYEQYF	TRBJ2-7	NA	TRBV21-1	few
TGTGCCAGCAGTCCGGGACAGGGTCGGAACACCTTC	CASSPGQGRNTF	TRBJ1-2	TRBD1	TRBV6-1	NA
TGTGCCAGCAGCCAAGGACAGAGCACGTATAATTCACCCCTCCACTTT	CASSQGQSTYNSPLHF	TRBJ1-6	NA	TRBV4-2	NA
TGTGCCAGCTCACCTTTCATGGGAAGGGAAGAGACCCAGTACTTC	CASSPFMGREETQYF	TRBJ2-5	NA	TRBV18	once
TGTGCCAGCAGCTTAAACAGCTACTACTACGAGCAGTACTTC	CASSLNSYYYEQYF	TRBJ2-7	NA	TRBV7-3	NA
TGTGCCATCAGTAAGGATGGGGGCGAGAATCAGCCCCAGCATTTT	CAISKDGGENQPQHF	TRBJ1-5	NA	TRBV10-3	NA
TGTGCCAGCAGTGACTCGGCAGGCCGCTATGGCTACACCTTC	CASSDSAGRYGYTF	TRBJ1-2	NA	TRBV6-4	NA
TGTGCCAGCAGTGACTCGCAGCTGCGGCAGGAGGGCGACACTGAAGCTTTCTTT	CASSDSQLRQEGDTEAFF	TRBJ1-1	NA	TRBV6-4	NA
TGTGCCAGCAGCTCATCGCAGGGGTTTGCGGCACCCCTCCACTTT	CASSSSQGFAAPLHF	TRBJ1-6	NA	TRBV6-2/TRBV6-3	few
TGTGCCAGTAGTATGGTGGGCTATGGCTACACCTTC	CASSMVGYGYTF	TRBJ1-2	NA	TRBV19	NA
TGTGCCAGTAGCGGGACTAGCGGTTACAATGAGCAGTTCTTC	CASSGTSGYNEQFF	TRBJ2-1	TRBD2	TRBV2	few
TGTGCCAGCAGCCCCTACCTAGCGGGGTTGCGCGGCTACACCTTC	CASSPYLAGLRGYTF	TRBJ1-2	NA	TRBV7-9	NA
TGCGCCAGCAGCCACCTTGGACAGGCGAAGACCCAGTACTTC	CASSHLGQAKTQYF	TRBJ2-5	TRBD1	TRBV4-1	NA
TGCAGTGCGAAAACAGGGGGCGGAAACGAGCAGTACTTC	CSAKTGGGNEQYF	TRBJ2-7	TRBD1	TRBV20-1	NA
TGCAGTGCTACCAATAGCGGGGGGGCCTCAGATACGCAGTATTTT	CSATNSGGASDTQYF	TRBJ2-3	TRBD2	TRBV20-1	NA
TGTGCCAGCAGCTTAGTAGCGGGAGGAGGAGATACGCAGTATTTT	CASSLVAGGGDTQYF	TRBJ2-3	TRBD2	TRBV7-2	NA
TGTGCCAGCAGCAAAGATGGACAGGACTACGAGCAGTACTTC	CASSKDGQDYEQYF	TRBJ2-7	NA	TRBV21-1	many
TGTGCCAGCAGACTTCAACAGGGAGAGAGCAATCAGCCCCAGCATTTT	CASRLQQGESNQPQHF	TRBJ1-5	NA	TRBV6-1	NA
TGTGCCAGCAGCTTAGAGGCAGCTTATGGCTACACCTTC	CASSLEAAYGYTF	TRBJ1-2	NA	TRBV11-3	NA
TGTGCCAGCAGCTTAGGGGGACAAGACAGGTCAAAAGCTTTCTTT	CASSLGGQDRSKAFF	TRBJ1-1	NA	TRBV7-9	NA
TGTGCCACCAGCACACAGGGACCGCCCCAGCATTTT	CATSTQGPPQHF	TRBJ1-5	NA	TRBV15	NA
TGTGCCAGCAGCTTTAACGGGAGGGCCCGTGAGACCCAGTACTTC	CASSFNGRARETQYF	TRBJ2-5	TRBD2	TRBV5-4	NA
TGTGCCAGCAGCGACATAGACGATACCGGGGAGCTGTTTTTT	CASSDIDDTGELFF	TRBJ2-2	NA	TRBV4-2	NA
TGTGCCAGCAGCTCAAGCGGGGGCCGCCGGGAGACCCAGTACTTC	CASSSSGGRRETQYF	TRBJ2-5	TRBD2	TRBV7-9	few
TGTGCCAGCAGCCCAAGACTAGCGGGAGATACGCAGTATTTT	CASSPRLAGDTQYF	TRBJ2-3	TRBD2	TRBV7-2	few
TGTGCCAGCAGGTTTTCCCGGTCTAATTCACCCCTCCACTTT	CASRFSRSNSPLHF	TRBJ1-6	NA	TRBV27	few
TGCAGCGCCGGGGGGACAGCCCAAGAGACCCAGTACTTC	CSAGGTAQETQYF	TRBJ2-5	NA	TRBV20-1	few
TGTGCCAGCAGTTACGGGGCAGGAGCGGGGGGAAGCTCCTACAATGAGCAGTTCTTC	CASSYGAGAGGSSYNEQFF	TRBJ2-1	TRBD2	TRBV6-5	NA
TGTGCCAGCAGCAGACTAGCGGGGACTAAGACGTCCTACGAGCAGTACTTC	CASSRLAGTKTSYEQYF	TRBJ2-7	TRBD2	TRBV6-1	NA
TGCAGTGCTAGAGATCAGTTTAGCACAGATACGCAGTATTTT	CSARDQFSTDTQYF	TRBJ2-3	NA	TRBV20-1	NA
TGTGCCAGCAGTTGGAGGGGAAACTACGAGCAGTACTTC	CASSWRGNYEQYF	TRBJ2-7	NA	TRBV11-3	NA
TGCAGTGCTACGGACAGGCTCGACGAGCAGTACTTC	CSATDRLDEQYF	TRBJ2-7	TRBD1	TRBV20-1	NA
TGTGCCACCAGTGTCGGGGTGGGGGAGACCCAGTACTTC	CATSVGVGETQYF	TRBJ2-5	NA	TRBV24-1	NA
TGTGCCAGCAGCTTATTTCCCAGGGGGCATTCGGGTTCGAACACTGAAGCTTTCTTT	CASSLFPRGHSGSNTEAFF	TRBJ1-1	TRBD1	TRBV7-2	NA
TGTGCCAGCAGGTCGGGGACTGCTCGCACAGATACGCAGTATTTT	CASRSGTARTDTQYF	TRBJ2-3	NA	TRBV11-3	few
TGCGCCAGCAGTAAGGAGGGATATGGCTACACCTTC	CASSKEGYGYTF	TRBJ1-2	NA	TRBV4-1	once
TGTGCCAGCAGCCTCGGATTTGGATTGTCCCGCTACACCTTC	CASSLGFGLSRYTF	TRBJ1-2	NA	TRBV12-3/TRBV12-4	NA
TGTGCCAGCAGACGGGAGGCTAGCGGGCGAAACTACGAGCAGTACTTC	CASRREASGRNYEQYF	TRBJ2-7	TRBD2	TRBV27	few
TGTGCCAGCAGCCGGTTCCGGCAGGGACTAGCGGCTAGCACAGATACGCAGTATTTT	CASSRFRQGLAASTDTQYF	TRBJ2-3	TRBD2	TRBV7-8	NA
TGTGCCAGTCAGAGCGGAAGGGCTAACTATGGCTACACCTTC	CASQSGRANYGYTF	TRBJ1-2	NA	TRBV19	medium-sized
TGTGCCAGCAGTTCTCTCGGTCTATCCTGGGCGCAGTATTTT	CASSSLGLSWAQYF	TRBJ2-3	NA	TRBV27	NA
TGTGCCACCAGTGAGACTGGACAGGGGACAGATACGCAGTATTTT	CATSETGQGTDTQYF	TRBJ2-3	TRBD1	TRBV24-1	medium-sized
TGCAGTGCTGGGGGGACAGGGGACATCTATGGCTACACCTTC	CSAGGTGDIYGYTF	TRBJ1-2	TRBD1	TRBV20-1	few
TGTGCCCTCGGACAGGCTGGGAGCGGCTACACCTTC	CALGQAGSGYTF	TRBJ1-2	TRBD1	TRBV6-2/TRBV6-3	few
TGCGCCAGCAGCTCCCAGGGAAGTTATGGCTACACCTTC	CASSSQGSYGYTF	TRBJ1-2	NA	TRBV5-1	NA
TGTGCCAGCAGCTTAGCGGGAGGCTATGGCTACACCTTC	CASSLAGGYGYTF	TRBJ1-2	NA	TRBV11-2	NA
TGCGCCAGCAGGGACAGGGGGAAGGGGGCTGACACTGAAGCTTTCTTT	CASRDRGKGADTEAFF	TRBJ1-1	TRBD1	TRBV10-1	few
TGTGCCAGCAGTGAAATGGGCACCGGGGAGCTGTTTTTT	CASSEMGTGELFF	TRBJ2-2	NA	TRBV2	NA
TGCAGTGCTAGAGATCCCTATAGCGGGATATCAGCCGAGCAGTTCTTC	CSARDPYSGISAEQFF	TRBJ2-1	TRBD2	TRBV20-1	few
TGTGCCAGCAGCCTAACGGGGTGGCTAGCGGGGGGGCAAGATACGCAGTATTTT	CASSLTGWLAGGQDTQYF	TRBJ2-3	TRBD2	TRBV11-3	NA
TGCAGTGCTGGAGTCACACCCTCTAACTATGGCTACACCTTC	CSAGVTPSNYGYTF	TRBJ1-2	NA	TRBV20-1	NA
TGCAGTGCTAGGCTCTTAGCGGGGCCGGTTCAAGAGACCCAGTACTTC	CSARLLAGPVQETQYF	TRBJ2-5	TRBD2	TRBV20-1	NA
TGTGCCAGCAGTGTTGAGGGGGCTGACAATGAGCAGTTCTTC	CASSVEGADNEQFF	TRBJ2-1	TRBD1	TRBV6-1	NA